These 26 T cell receptor beta chains originate from one sample sequenced in a study of a mutant IDH1 vaccine in newly diagnosed glioma. Regarding time point: baseline, week 1 (first vaccination visit). Sample treatment: pre-vaccination baseline after standard-of-care therapy. Here immunoSEQ multiplex PCR was the method, and the copy in TCRdb shows in-frame clones only, minus some. The profile covers approximately 92,000 clones, with over 75% appearing a single time and around 7.5% taken by the ten largest. Specimen: PBMCs, collected from a glioma patient treated with radiotherapy, temozolomide or both. These TCRs come from a man aged 40-49 years with glioma.

This clone is a singleton in its sample. The CDR3 nucleotides are TGTGCCAGCAGTTTACCCCCCCGGAGCACCTTC. This translates into CASSLPPRSTF. The V and J genes are TRBV28 and TRBJ1-2; the D is unclear. The V end was cut by 2 bases, the J end by 13 bases, with 11 bases between. Germline CDR1 is MDHEN and CDR2 is SYDVKM. This CDR3 is built from 11 residues.

V and J are TRBV7-3 and TRBJ2-7; unclear D gene. This CDR3 is built from 14 residues. V dropped 6 bases and J dropped 2 bases, with 14 bases sitting between them. From germline, CDR1 is SGHTA and CDR2 FQGTGA. This chain's CDR3 is CASSRPDWTYEQYF. The CDR3 bases are TGTGCCAGCAGTCGCCCCGACTGGACCTACGAGCAGTACTTC.

This chain links TRBV5-1 with TRBJ1-4; 7 bases are shared with TRBD1. The V segment lost 0 bases and the J segment 4 bases; nucleotides outside the gene matches: 6. Germline values: CDR1 SGHRS, CDR2 YFSETQ. The CDR3 extends over 16 amino acids. The CDR3 DNA sequence: TGCGCCAGCAGCTTGGGACAGGGTGGGGTTAATGAAAAACTGTTTTTT. Translation gives CASSLGQGGVNEKLFF. The variable domain in full, completed from reference TRBV5-1 and TRBJ1-4, reads KAGVTQTPRYLIKTRGQQVTLSCSPISGHRSVSWYQQTPGQGLQFLFEYFSETQRNKGNFPGRFSGRQFSNSRSEMNVSTLELGDSALYLCASSLGQGGVNEKLFFGSGTQLSVL.

The rearrangement joins TRBV9 to TRBJ2-3; the D gene is possibly TRBD1 (7 bases). CDR3 length equals 14 residues. The V end was cut by 7 bases, the J end by 0 bases, with 12 bases between. The germline CDR1 and CDR2 sequences are SGDLS and YYNGEE. This chain's CDR3 is CASAQGGSTDTQYF. CDR3 nucleotide sequence: TGTGCCAGCGCCCAGGGGGGTAGCACAGATACGCAGTATTTT.

V usage is TRBV4-3 and J usage is TRBJ1-5; the match to TRBD1 covers 12 bases. V dropped 2 bases and J dropped 6; count of bases not matched to a gene: 5. This CDR3 is 16 amino acids long. In germline, CDR1 is LGHNA, CDR2 YSLEER. Here the CDR3 reads CASSQTGTGGRQPQHF. The CDR3 bases are TGCGCCAGCAGCCAAACGGGGACAGGGGGCCGTCAGCCCCAGCATTTT.

The V and J genes are TRBV19 and TRBJ2-5, with 7 bases fitting TRBD1. CDR1 and CDR2 (germline): LNHDA, SQIVND (reference sequence). The CDR3 spans 13 residues. With 6 bases clipped from V and 3 bases from J, the junction kept 4 bases outside the gene matches. This CDR3 is CASSATGKETQYF. The CDR3 DNA is TGTGCCAGTAGCGCGACAGGGAAAGAGACCCAGTACTTC.

The chain joins TRBV2 to TRBJ2-3; a weak D match, TRBD2 (6 bases). The V gene lost 4 bases and the J gene lost 0 bases, with 17 bases spanning the gap. The CDR3 runs to 17 residues. CDR1 and CDR2 from the germline V gene are SNHLY and FYNNEI. The CDR3: CASSGKVVGRSTDTQYF. The CDR3 DNA sequence: TGTGCCAGCAGTGGAAAAGTGGTAGGGAGGAGCACAGATACGCAGTATTTT.

In its sample, this clone was seen once. The chain employs TRBV28 and TRBJ1-2; D not certain. The CDR3 runs 13 residues. Germline CDR1 is MDHEN and CDR2 is SYDVKM. Trimming cost V 5 bases and J 2 bases, with 9 bases left between them. In nucleotides, the CDR3 is TGTGCCAGCAGTCAGACGGTGAACTATGGCTACACCTTC. Translation gives CASSQTVNYGYTF.

The rearrangement links TRBV19 to TRBJ1-2; D is unclear. CDR1 and CDR2 from the germline V gene are LNHDA and SQIVND (reference sequence). V was pared by 4 bases and J by 8 bases, with 20 bases between. CDR3 length: 15 amino acids. CDR3 nucleotide sequence: TGTGCCAGTAGTAGGACTTGGACTTACGGAGGGGGCTACACCTTC. Translation gives CASSRTWTYGGGYTF. The entire variable domain, with the rest obtained from reference TRBV19 and TRBJ1-2, is as follows: DGGITQSPKYLFRKEGQNVTLSCEQNLNHDAMYWYRQDPGQGLRLIYYSQIVNDFQKGDIAEGYSVSREKKESFPLTVTSAQKNPTAFYLCASSRTWTYGGGYTFGSGTRLTVV.

The V call is TRBV19, the J call TRBJ2-7; D is ambiguous. V dropped 1 base and J dropped 0 bases, with 10 bases sitting between them. The CDR3 length is 15 residues. The germline V gene encodes CDR1 LNHDA and CDR2 SQIVND (reference sequence). CDR3 in DNA: TGTGCCAGTAGTATAGCAGCAGGAAACTCCTACGAGCAGTACTTC. This encodes CASSIAAGNSYEQYF.

This chain connects TRBV28 to TRBJ2-7, with TRBD2 identical over 15 bases. The CDR3 runs 18 residues. Germline CDR1 MDHEN, CDR2 SYDVKM. The trim removed 6 bases at V and 2 bases at J, leaving 11 bases unmatched. CDR3 loop: CASSDPGLAGGGPYEQYF. The DNA of the CDR3 is TGTGCCAGCAGCGACCCGGGACTAGCGGGAGGAGGACCCTACGAGCAGTACTTC.

J is TRBJ1-5 and V is TRBV7-8; D is undetermined. CDR3 length: 17 amino acids. V was clipped by 4 bases and J by 2 bases, with 18 bases between them. CDR1 is SGHVS, CDR2 FQNEAQ, per germline. CDR3 coding DNA: TGTGCCAGCAGCTACAGTCGGACCCAGGTTGGCAATCAGCCCCAGCATTTT. Translation: CASSYSRTQVGNQPQHF.

The chain uses TRBV29-1 and TRBJ1-4, with TRBD1 matching over 8 bases. CDR1 and CDR2 (germline): SQVTM, ANQGSEA. The CDR3 totals 14 residues. V was pared by 4 bases and J by 6 bases, with 7 bases of the junction left unmatched. Here the CDR3 DNA reads TGCAGCGTTGGGGCAGGGGGCGAATATGAAAAACTGTTTTTT. It codes for CSVGAGGEYEKLFF.

This chain uses TRBV19 with TRBJ1-1, with 7 nucleotides matching TRBD1. The CDR3 totals 16 residues. With V trimmed by 4 bases and J by 1 base, 9 bases remained unmatched. The germline V gene encodes CDR1 LNHDA and CDR2 SQIVND (reference sequence). CDR3 protein: CASSRNTGVKNTEAFF. The CDR3, as DNA: TGTGCCAGTAGTAGGAATACAGGGGTCAAGAACACTGAAGCTTTCTTT.

This clone was seen once. The rearrangement joins TRBV5-1 to TRBJ2-2; D gene ambiguous. CDR1 is SGHRS, CDR2 YFSETQ, per germline. The V end was cut by 6 bases, the J end by 7 bases, with 19 bases between. The CDR3 runs 15 residues. The CDR3 spells CASTTLGTTNGELFF. The CDR3 DNA follows: TGCGCCAGCACTACCCTGGGCACCACTAACGGGGAGCTGTTTTTT.

This clone was detected ten times or more. This chain connects TRBV5-5 to TRBJ1-4; 7 positions match TRBD1. V trimming: 8 bases; J trimming: 6 bases; junction bases outside the gene matches: 10. Germline V gives CDR1 SGHKS, CDR2 YYEKEE (reference sequence). The CDR3 extends over 14 amino acids. CDR3 amino acids: CASTRQGKDEKLFF. Written as DNA, the CDR3 is TGTGCCAGTACCAGACAGGGAAAAGATGAAAAACTGTTTTTT.

The genes are TRBV5-1 and TRBJ2-3; TRBD1 agrees at 10 bases. V shed 7 bases and J 3 bases; nucleotides not matched to a gene: 8. CDR3 length: 15 residues. CDR1 SGHRS and CDR2 YFSETQ come from the germline V gene. The CDR3 DNA sequence: TGCGCCAGCGGGACAGGGGTCTCAACTACAGATACGCAGTATTTT. Residues: CASGTGVSTTDTQYF.

The gene calls are TRBV5-1 and TRBJ1-2; TRBD1 might be the D (5 bases). Trimming removed 4 bases at V and 5 bases at J, with 12 bases between. Germline lookup yields CDR1 SGHRS and CDR2 YFSETQ. This CDR3 has 13 amino acids. CDR3 sequence reads: CASSQNGAYGYTF. DNA for the CDR3: TGCGCCAGCAGCCAGAATGGGGCATATGGCTACACCTTC.

The rearrangement joins TRBV6-1 to TRBJ2-7; no firm D call. The CDR3 totals 14 residues. V lost 2 bases and J lost 2, with 10 bases in between. Germline V gene sequence: CDR1 MNHNS, CDR2 SASEGT. CDR3: CASSESGTTYEQYF. The CDR3 nucleotides read TGTGCCAGCAGTGAAAGTGGCACCACCTACGAGCAGTACTTC.

The chain couples TRBV6-1 to TRBJ2-6; D not certain. Trimming pared 1 base from V and 3 bases from J, leaving 4 bases between. Germline CDR1 and CDR2: MNHNS and SASEGT. This CDR3 is 14 amino acids long. The CDR3: CASSEGFGANVLTF. CDR3 sequence (DNA): TGTGCCAGCAGTGAAGGGTTTGGGGCCAACGTCCTGACTTTC.

This chain connects TRBV9 to TRBJ2-2, with 13 bases matching TRBD2. The CDR3 loop spans 18 amino acids. Trimming removed 4 bases from V and 8 bases from J; junction bases left unmatched: 14. Per germline, CDR1 SGDLS and CDR2 YYNGEE. CDR3 amino acids: CASSTRTSGSPRVGELFF. As DNA, the CDR3 is TGTGCCAGCAGCACCAGGACTAGCGGGAGCCCACGGGTTGGGGAGCTGTTTTTT.

V and J are TRBV4-1 and TRBJ1-3, with D hard to call. The V gene's germline CDR1 is MGHRA and CDR2 YSYEKL. V gave up 0 bases and J gave up 3 bases, with 9 bases separating them. This CDR3 contains 15 residues. In DNA, the CDR3 is TGCGCCAGCAGCCAAGATATGAGGGATGGAAACACCATATATTTT. Encoded protein: CASSQDMRDGNTIYF.

This chain connects TRBV7-2 to TRBJ2-3, with 11 bases matching TRBD2. Germline trimming cut 6 bases from V and 5 bases from J; bases unmatched to any gene: 13. The CDR3 totals 17 residues. Per the germline V gene, CDR1 is SGHTA and CDR2 is FQGNSA. The CDR3 DNA is TGTGCCAGCAGTCATAAACTTAGCGGGAGGGTTATAGATACGCAGTATTTT. The encoded protein is CASSHKLSGRVIDTQYF.

The sample holds one count of this clone. J is TRBJ2-2 and V is TRBV6-5; D remains unclear. CDR3 length equals 13 residues. Trimming stripped 6 bases from V and 0 bases from J, with 5 bases between. The germline CDR1 and CDR2 sequences are MNHEY and SVGAGI. The chain's CDR3 is CASSRSNTGELFF. CDR3 sequence (DNA): TGTGCCAGCAGCCGATCGAACACCGGGGAGCTGTTTTTT.

The V call is TRBV15, the J call TRBJ2-3; the match to TRBD2 covers 7 bases. Looked up from germline, CDR1 is LNHNV and CDR2 is YYDKDF (reference sequence). The CDR3 runs to 15 residues. The V segment lost 0 bases and the J segment 3 bases; nucleotides outside the gene matches: 3. Here the CDR3 DNA reads TGTGCCACCAGCAGAGACCCGGGGGGAACAGATACGCAGTATTTT. This gives the protein CATSRDPGGTDTQYF.

The V gene is TRBV7-2, the J gene TRBJ2-5; 8 nucleotides align to TRBD1. V lost 5 bases, J lost 5 bases, and 10 bases stayed unmatched. CDR1 is SGHTA and CDR2 is FQGNSA in the germline V gene. The CDR3 runs 15 residues. CDR3 in DNA: TGTGCCAGCAGCCCCAGGACAGGGAGGCAGGAGACCCAGTACTTC. Translation gives CASSPRTGRQETQYF. The whole variable domain, remainder taken from reference TRBV7-2 and TRBJ2-5, is GAGVSQSPSNKVTEKGKDVELRCDPISGHTALYWYRQSLGQGLEFLIYFQGNSAPDKSGLPSDRFSAERTGGSVSTLTIQRTQQEDSAVYLCASSPRTGRQETQYFGPGTRLLVL.